One sample yielded the 10 T cell receptor beta chains listed below, sequenced in a study of blood T cell repertoires in COVID-19 (dated by TCRdb to 2018 to 2021). Libraries were constructed by the immunoSEQ multiplex PCR assay. The table was pulled from immuneACCESS by TCRdb, which kept in-frame rearrangements only. Such tables lose some clones; where checked, under half of the loss comes from unresolved V genes, and the rest has no known cause. The table for this sample lists about 150,000 clones; roughly 80% of them were counted only once. Of the sample, over 10% is held by the ten largest clones. The sequencing sample was made of peripheral blood. The origin of the receptors is a woman aged 55-69 years with COVID-19, enrolled during active disease.

With respect to this clone: The same CDR3 also results from other DNA sequences found in this sample. This sequence joins TRBV3-1 (or the pseudogene TRBV3-2) and TRBJ1-2, with 10 nucleotides matching TRBD1. The CDR3 contains 13 residues. Germline V CDR1 and CDR2: LGHDT, YNNKEL (reference sequence). V dropped 3 bases and J dropped 8; count of bases not matched to a gene: 3. CDR3 in DNA: TGTGCCAGCAGCCAGGGACAGGGGAGAGGCTACACCTTC. Amino acid sequence: CASSQGQGRGYTF.

The chain uses TRBV18 and TRBJ2-3; D might be TRBD2 (6 bases). Germline V lookup: CDR1 KGHSH, CDR2 LQKENI. Deletions cut 6 bases from V and 4 bases from J, with 17 bases between. The CDR3 is 15 amino acids. The CDR3 protein is CASSLNKREADTQYF. The CDR3 DNA follows: TGTGCCAGCTCCCTGAACAAAAGGGAGGCAGATACGCAGTATTTT.

This clone was recorded only once. The V and J genes are TRBV3-1 (or the pseudogene TRBV3-2) and TRBJ1-5, with 9 bases identical to TRBD1. CDR1 is LGHDT, CDR2 YNNKEL, per germline (reference sequence). The length of the CDR3 is 14 residues. Trimming at V came to 0 bases and at J to 7 bases, leaving 1 base not matched to a gene. CDR3 protein: CASSQEGQGQPQHF. The CDR3 DNA reads as TGTGCCAGCAGCCAAGAGGGACAGGGACAGCCCCAGCATTTT.

The V and J genes are TRBV7-3 and TRBJ2-1, with 10 positions matching TRBD2. Germline V gene data show CDR1 as SGHTA and CDR2 as FQGTGA. The ends lost 5 bases at V and 4 bases at J; junction bases unmatched: 11. The CDR3 has 17 amino acids. Here the CDR3 DNA reads TGTGCCAGCAGCCCTCGAAGCGGGAGGGGTCCTTACAATGAGCAGTTCTTC. Residues: CASSPRSGRGPYNEQFF.

The rearrangement links TRBV7-3 to TRBJ2-2; possibly TRBD1 for D (6 bases). The length of the CDR3 is 16 residues. V shed 4 bases and J shed 6 bases, with 18 bases lying between them. From germline, CDR1 is SGHTA and CDR2 FQGTGA. The CDR3 sequence: CASSSDRSNVAGELFF. DNA for the CDR3: TGTGCCAGCAGCTCCGACAGGAGTAACGTCGCCGGGGAGCTGTTTTTT.

The chain links TRBV19 to TRBJ1-3; D gene uncertain. The CDR3 is 14 amino acids. Germline loops: CDR1 LNHDA, CDR2 SQIVND (reference sequence). V lost 7 bases to trimming and J lost 0 bases, with 10 bases between them. As DNA, the CDR3 is TGTGCCAGTATGTCTACCTACTCTGGAAACACCATATATTTT. This translates into CASMSTYSGNTIYF.

V gene TRBV15 combines with J gene TRBJ1-2; TRBD1 aligns across 10 bases. Trimming removed 3 bases from V and 2 bases from J; junction bases left unmatched: 9. The CDR3 runs to 17 residues. In germline, CDR1 is LNHNV, CDR2 YYDKDF (reference sequence). The CDR3 nucleotides read TGTGCCACCAGCAGTAGGACAGGGGGGCTAAGGAACTATGGCTACACCTTC. Translation gives CATSSRTGGLRNYGYTF.

The V gene is TRBV18, the J gene TRBJ2-3; the match to TRBD2 covers 14 bases. Germline loops: CDR1 KGHSH, CDR2 LQKENI. The ends lost 5 bases at V and 4 bases at J; junction bases unmatched: 2. CDR3 size: 15 residues. CDR3 nucleotides: TGTGCCAGCTCAGGGACTAGCGGGAGTGCAGATACGCAGTATTTT. This translates into CASSGTSGSADTQYF.

The chain has TRBV3-1 (or the pseudogene TRBV3-2) and TRBJ1-5; 8 positions match TRBD1. Germline values: CDR1 LGHDT, CDR2 YNNKEL (reference sequence). Germline trimming cut 5 bases from V and 2 bases from J; bases unmatched to any gene: 5. CDR3 length: 15 amino acids. CDR3 loop: CASSYGQGRNQPQHF. CDR3 nucleotides: TGTGCCAGCAGCTATGGACAGGGTCGCAATCAGCCCCAGCATTTT.

This rearrangement joins TRBV6-2 or TRBV6-3 to TRBJ2-1, with 8 bases aligning to TRBD1. Trimming at V came to 2 bases and at J to 4 bases, leaving 10 bases not matched to a gene. CDR1 is MNHEY, CDR2 SVGEGT, per germline. This CDR3 is 17 amino acids long. In DNA, the CDR3 is TGTGCCAGCAGTTACCCTATAAGGACAGGGAGTTACAATGAGCAGTTCTTC. Its translation is CASSYPIRTGSYNEQFF.